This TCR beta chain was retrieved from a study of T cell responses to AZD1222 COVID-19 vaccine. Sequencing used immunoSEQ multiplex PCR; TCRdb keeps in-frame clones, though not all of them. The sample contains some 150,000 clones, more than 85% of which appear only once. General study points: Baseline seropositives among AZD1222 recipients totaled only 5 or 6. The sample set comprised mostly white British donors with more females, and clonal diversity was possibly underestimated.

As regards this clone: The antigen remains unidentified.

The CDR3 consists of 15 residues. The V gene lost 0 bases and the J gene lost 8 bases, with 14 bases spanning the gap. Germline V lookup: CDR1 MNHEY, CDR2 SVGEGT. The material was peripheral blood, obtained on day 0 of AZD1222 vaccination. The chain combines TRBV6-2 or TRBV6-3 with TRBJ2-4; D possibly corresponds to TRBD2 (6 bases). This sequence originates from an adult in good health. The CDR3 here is CASSYSGQGGDIQYF. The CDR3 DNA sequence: TGTGCCAGCAGTTACTCCGGGCAGGGAGGCGACATTCAGTACTTC.